This T cell receptor beta chain was recovered during a study of blood T cell repertoires in COVID-19. For the study at large: There were acute and convalescent COVID-19 samples, and they came from the United States, Italy and Spain. PBMCs, B-cell-depleted T cells, or T cells provided the cDNA or gDNA that made up the material.

In germline, CDR1 is GTSNPN, CDR2 SVGIG (reference sequence). With V trimmed by 4 bases and J by 4 bases, 12 bases remained unmatched. CDR3 size: 16 residues. The protocol was immunoSEQ multiplex PCR, while the TCRdb copy is restricted to in-frame clones and leaves out a portion. The sample has more than 100,000 clones; around 87% are singletons. This receptor was taken from a woman aged 60-75 years with acute or convalescent COVID-19. Sequencing was done on a sample of peripheral blood. The V and J genes are TRBV30 and TRBJ1-3; 8 nucleotides line up with TRBD1. Written as DNA, the CDR3 is TGTGCCTGGAACAGGGGGGGTTTAGCTATCGGAAACACCATATATTTT. It yields the protein CAWNRGGLAIGNTIYF. Based on the CDR3 plus reference TRBV30 and TRBJ1-3, the full variable domain is SQTIHQWPATLVQPVGSPLSLECTVEGTSNPNLYWYRQAAGRGLQLLFYSVGIGQISSEVPQNLSASRPQDRQFILSSKKLLLSDSGFYLCAWNRGGLAIGNTIYFGEGSWLTVV.